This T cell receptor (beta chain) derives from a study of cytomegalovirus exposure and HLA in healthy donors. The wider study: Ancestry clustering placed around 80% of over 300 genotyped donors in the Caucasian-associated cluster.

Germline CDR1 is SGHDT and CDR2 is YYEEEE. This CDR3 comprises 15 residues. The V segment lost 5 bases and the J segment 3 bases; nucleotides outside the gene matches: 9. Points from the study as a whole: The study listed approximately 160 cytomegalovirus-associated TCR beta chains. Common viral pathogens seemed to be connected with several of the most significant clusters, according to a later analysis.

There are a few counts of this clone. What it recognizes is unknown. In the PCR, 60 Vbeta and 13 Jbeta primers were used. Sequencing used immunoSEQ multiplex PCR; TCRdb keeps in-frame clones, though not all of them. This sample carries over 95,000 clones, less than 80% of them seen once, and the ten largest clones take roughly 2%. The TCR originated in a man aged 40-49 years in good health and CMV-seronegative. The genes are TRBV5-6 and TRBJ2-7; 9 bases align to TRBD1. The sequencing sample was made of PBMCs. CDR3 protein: CASREVGQGNYEQYF. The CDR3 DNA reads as TGTGCCAGCAGGGAAGTGGGACAGGGAAACTACGAGCAGTACTTC.